The 7 T cell receptor beta chains below were found in one sample sequenced in a study of neoadjuvant anti-PD-1 for oral cavity cancer. Time point noted: after neoadjuvant nivolumab, at surgical resection. Using immunoSEQ multiplex PCR, the repertoire was profiled, and TCRdb retains in-frame clones only, with some absent. The sample yields tens of thousands of clones, about 27% seen once. The specimen comprised tumor tissue, sampled after nivolumab (anti-PD-1) treatment. These receptors were obtained from a person between 40 and 85 years old with oral cavity squamous cell carcinoma.

This chain joins TRBV6-5 and TRBJ2-2, with D perhaps matching TRBD1 or TRBD2 (5 bases each). CDR3 length equals 14 residues. Germline V CDR1 and CDR2: MNHEY, SVGAGI. V lost 5 bases to trimming and J lost 7 bases, with 14 bases between them. CDR3 in amino acids: CASSLTRGIGELFF. The CDR3 DNA reads TGTGCCAGCAGTCTGACGAGGGGTATCGGGGAGCTGTTTTTT.

The chain uses TRBV19 and TRBJ2-7; TRBD1 aligns across 9 bases. The CDR3 has 15 amino acids. Germline values: CDR1 LNHDA, CDR2 SQIVND (reference sequence). The junction had 9 bases not matched to a gene; V was cut back by 6 bases and J by 3 bases. The CDR3 sequence is CASRSTGQGIYEQYF. The CDR3 DNA reads TGTGCCAGTAGATCAACGGGACAGGGTATCTACGAGCAGTACTTC. The full variable domain, in which reference TRBV19 and TRBJ2-7 provide the parts outside the CDR3, is DGGITQSPKYLFRKEGQNVTLSCEQNLNHDAMYWYRQDPGQGLRLIYYSQIVNDFQKGDIAEGYSVSREKKESFPLTVTSAQKNPTAFYLCASRSTGQGIYEQYFGPGTRLTVT.

A few counts support this clone. This rearrangement joins TRBV30 to TRBJ2-3; either TRBD1 or TRBD2 may fit D (5 bases each). Germline V lookup: CDR1 GTSNPN, CDR2 SVGIG (reference sequence). The V end was cut by 0 bases, the J end by 3 bases, with 16 bases between. This CDR3 contains 16 residues. The CDR3 loop reads CAWSVLLGVGTDTQYF. CDR3 sequence (DNA): TGTGCCTGGAGTGTATTGTTGGGGGTTGGTACAGATACGCAGTATTTT.

This clone qualifies as medium-sized (0.01 to 0.1%). The CDR3 DNA sequence: TGTGCCACCAGCACAGGACTAGCGGGAACCCACGAGCAGTACTTC. Translation: CATSTGLAGTHEQYF. The chain links TRBV15 to TRBJ2-7, with 12 bases lining up with TRBD2. Germline trimming cut 4 bases from V and 5 bases from J; bases unmatched to any gene: 6. The V gene's germline CDR1 is LNHNV and CDR2 YYDKDF (reference sequence). The CDR3 length is 15 residues.

This clone was counted a few times. This chain joins TRBV7-9 and TRBJ1-3; D not certain. The germline V gene encodes CDR1 SEHNR and CDR2 FQNEAQ (reference sequence). The CDR3 contains 16 residues. Trimming stripped 1 base from V and 0 bases from J, with 10 bases between. The chain's CDR3 is CASSLDIFDSGNTIYF. The CDR3 nucleotides are TGTGCCAGCAGCTTAGACATCTTCGACTCTGGAAACACCATATATTTT.

This chain connects TRBV7-3 to TRBJ2-5, with D perhaps TRBD2 (6 bases). V dropped 1 base and J dropped 7 bases, with 19 bases sitting between them. Germline lookup yields CDR1 SGHTA and CDR2 FQGTGA. This CDR3 is built from 16 residues. Here the CDR3 DNA reads TGTGCCAGCAGCTTAAATCGCGGACCGCGGGGTCGGACCCAGTACTTC. Its translation: CASSLNRGPRGRTQYF.

This chain joins TRBV2 and TRBJ2-3; 8 positions agree with TRBD2. The germline gives CDR1 SNHLY, CDR2 FYNNEI. The CDR3 sequence is 14 residues long. V lost 3 bases and J lost 6; bases outside the gene matches: 5. The chain's CDR3 is CASSEGLGGDTQYF. The CDR3 nucleotides are TGTGCCAGCAGTGAGGGACTAGGGGGGGATACGCAGTATTTT.